The clone carrying this TCR beta chain was picked up many times. Each CDR3 protein gets one entry after TCRdb re-called the RT-PCR reads with MiXCR. The table has hundreds of thousands of distinct CDR3 sequences, 13% to 15% seen once. V was shortened by 5 bases and J by 7 bases, with 12 bases between the two germline ends. The CDR3 has 12 amino acids. Germline lookup yields CDR1 SGHTA and CDR2 FQGNSA. The chain recombines TRBV7-2 with TRBJ2-7, with D uncertain. The source of this sequence is a female donor in good health, serving as a healthy control. The material sequenced was memory CD4+ T cells from blood. The CDR3 nucleotides are TGTGCCAGCAGCCCCTACTCCGGGGAGCAGTACTTC. Translated, it gives CASSPYSGEQYF.